This T cell receptor (beta chain) was obtained from a study of T cell responses to AZD1222 COVID-19 vaccine. Study conclusions and caveats: Elevations in Spike-specific TCR breadth and depth followed administration of two AZD1222 doses. None of the repertoires were sampled until the peak T cell response had passed.

As to this clone: Its antigen is not known.

Produced via immunoSEQ multiplex PCR; TCRdb's table is partial and in-frame only. The sample carries about 99,000 clones, 91% recorded once. The sequences come from peripheral blood, collected on day 0 of AZD1222 vaccination. The TCR originated in an adult in good health.

The CDR3 nucleotides are TGTGCCAGCAGCCAAGTAGCAGGACTTCGCACAGATACGCAGTATTTT. Protein sequence: CASSQVAGLRTDTQYF. The rearrangement uses TRBV14 and TRBJ2-3; D perhaps matches TRBD2 (5 bases). CDR1 and CDR2 from the germline V gene are SGHDN and FVKESK. Trimming removed 1 base from V and 1 base from J, with 12 bases in between. The CDR3 spans 16 residues.